This T cell receptor beta chain appears in the sequencing data of a study of long-term antiretroviral therapy in people with HIV. Version v3.0 of the immunoSEQ assay ran at survey level. Method: immunoSEQ multiplex PCR; TCRdb's copy keeps in-frame clones and lacks some. The table has around 24,000 clones, around 76% seen once; the top ten hold around 5%. Trimming removed 3 bases from V and 7 bases from J, with 9 bases in between. The CDR3 has 12 amino acids. Germline CDR1 reads LNHDA; CDR2 reads SQIVND (reference sequence). The chain links TRBV19 to TRBJ1-2; TRBD1 might be the D (5 bases). The receptor comes from a woman aged 40 to 49 with HIV. The sample consisted of unsorted PBMCs, taken 0.5 years after starting antiretroviral therapy. In DNA form, the CDR3 reads TGTGCCAGTAGTATCCAGGGCGGTGGCTACACCTTC. Its protein is CASSIQGGGYTF.